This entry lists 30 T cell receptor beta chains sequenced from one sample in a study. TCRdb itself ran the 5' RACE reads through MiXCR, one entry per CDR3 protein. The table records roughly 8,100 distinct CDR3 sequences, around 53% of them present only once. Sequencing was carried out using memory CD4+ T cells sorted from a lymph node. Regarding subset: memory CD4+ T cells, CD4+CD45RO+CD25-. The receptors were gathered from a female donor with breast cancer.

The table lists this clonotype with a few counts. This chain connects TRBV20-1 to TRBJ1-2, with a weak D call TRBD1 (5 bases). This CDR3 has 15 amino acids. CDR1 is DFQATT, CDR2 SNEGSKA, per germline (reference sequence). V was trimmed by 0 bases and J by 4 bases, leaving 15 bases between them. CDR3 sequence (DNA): TGCAGTGCTAGAGAGACGGCCCAGGGCTTCTATGGCTACACCTTC. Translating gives CSARETAQGFYGYTF.

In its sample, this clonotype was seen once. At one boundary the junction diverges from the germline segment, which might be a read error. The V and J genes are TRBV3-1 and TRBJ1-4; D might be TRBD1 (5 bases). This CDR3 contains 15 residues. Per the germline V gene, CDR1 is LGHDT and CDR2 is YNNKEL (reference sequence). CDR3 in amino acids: CASSQRIGGSGPLVF. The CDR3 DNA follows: TGTGCCAGCAGCCAAAGAATCGGCGGATCGGGACCGCTAGTTTTT.

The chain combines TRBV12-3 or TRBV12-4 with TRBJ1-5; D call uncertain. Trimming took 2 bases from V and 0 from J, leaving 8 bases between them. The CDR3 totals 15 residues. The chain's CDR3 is CASSLSGVSNQPQHF. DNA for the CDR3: TGTGCCAGCAGTTTAAGCGGGGTTAGCAATCAGCCCCAGCATTTT.

CDR3 protein: CSARETERGEQFF. DNA of the CDR3: TGCAGTGCTAGAGAGACGGAAAGGGGTGAGCAGTTCTTC. The V call is TRBV20-1, the J call TRBJ2-1, with D possibly matching TRBD1 (5 bases). Deletions cut 0 bases from V and 9 bases from J, with 12 bases between. CDR3 length: 13 amino acids. Germline CDR1 is DFQATT and CDR2 is SNEGSKA (reference sequence).

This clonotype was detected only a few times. CDR3 nucleotide sequence: TGTGCCAGCAGCTTAGCCGACTTCACAGATACGCAGTATTTT. Translated: CASSLADFTDTQYF. The rearrangement links TRBV7-2 to TRBJ2-3, with D uncertain. Germline V gives CDR1 SGHTA, CDR2 FQGNSA. The ends were cut back, 0 bases at V and 2 bases at J, with 6 bases in the middle. This CDR3 has 14 amino acids.

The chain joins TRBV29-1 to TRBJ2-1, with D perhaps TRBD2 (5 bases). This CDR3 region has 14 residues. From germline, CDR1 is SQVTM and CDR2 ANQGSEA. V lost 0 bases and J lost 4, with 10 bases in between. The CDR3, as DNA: TGCAGCGTTGAAGATGATCAGCGGTACAATGAGCAGTTCTTC. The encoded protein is CSVEDDQRYNEQFF.

CDR3 in amino acids: CASSYGSKNYGYTF. The CDR3 bases are TGTGCCAGCAGTTATGGCTCTAAAAACTATGGCTACACCTTC. V is TRBV6-5 and J is TRBJ1-2, with D uncertain. Germline V gene data show CDR1 as MNHEY and CDR2 as SVGAGI. This CDR3 has 14 amino acids. Trimming removed 3 bases from V and 2 bases from J, with 10 bases in between.

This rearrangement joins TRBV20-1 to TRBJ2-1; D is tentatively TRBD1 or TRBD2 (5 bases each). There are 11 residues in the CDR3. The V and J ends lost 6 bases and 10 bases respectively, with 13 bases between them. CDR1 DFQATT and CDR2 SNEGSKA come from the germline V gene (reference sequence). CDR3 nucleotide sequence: TGCAGTGCGGTGGGGGACCTGGAGCAGTTCTTC. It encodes CSAVGDLEQFF.

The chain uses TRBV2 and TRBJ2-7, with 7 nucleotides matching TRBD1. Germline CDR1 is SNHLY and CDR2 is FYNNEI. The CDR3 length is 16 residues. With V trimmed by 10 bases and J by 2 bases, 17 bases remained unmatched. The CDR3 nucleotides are TGTGCCACTAGACAGGACAGGCGCACGATCACCTACGAGCAGTACTTC. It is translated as CATRQDRRTITYEQYF.

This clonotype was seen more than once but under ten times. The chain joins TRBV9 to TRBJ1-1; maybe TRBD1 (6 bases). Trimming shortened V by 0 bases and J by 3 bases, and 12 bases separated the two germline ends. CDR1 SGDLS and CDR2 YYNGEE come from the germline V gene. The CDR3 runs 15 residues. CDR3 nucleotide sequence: TGTGCCAGCAGCGTAGCTGAGGGGGGGCACACTGAAGCTTTCTTT. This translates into CASSVAEGGHTEAFF. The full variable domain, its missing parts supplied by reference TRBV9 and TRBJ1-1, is DSGVTQTPKHLITATGQRVTLRCSPRSGDLSVYWYQQSLDQGLQFLIQYYNGEERAKGNILERFSAQQFPDLHSELNLSSLELGDSALYFCASSVAEGGHTEAFFGQGTRLTVV.

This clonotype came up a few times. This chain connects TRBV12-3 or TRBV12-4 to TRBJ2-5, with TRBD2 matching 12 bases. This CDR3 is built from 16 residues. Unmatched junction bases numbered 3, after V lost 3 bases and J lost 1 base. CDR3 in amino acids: CASSLTSGGFQETQYF. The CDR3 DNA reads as TGTGCCAGCAGTTTGACTAGCGGGGGTTTCCAAGAGACCCAGTACTTC.

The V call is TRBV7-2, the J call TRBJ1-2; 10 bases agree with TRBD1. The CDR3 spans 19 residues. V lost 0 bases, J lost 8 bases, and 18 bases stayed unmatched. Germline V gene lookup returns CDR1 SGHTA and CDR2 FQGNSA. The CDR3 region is CASSLARPGSGQGIRGYTF. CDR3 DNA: TGTGCCAGCAGCTTAGCGCGACCAGGGTCGGGACAGGGGATTCGGGGCTACACCTTC.

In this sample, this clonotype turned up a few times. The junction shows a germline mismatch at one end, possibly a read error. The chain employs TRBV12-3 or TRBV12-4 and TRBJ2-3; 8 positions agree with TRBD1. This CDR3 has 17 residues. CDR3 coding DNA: TGTGCCAGCAGGTTAGGAAGAACAGGGGGACGCACAGATACGCAGTATTTT. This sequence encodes CASRLGRTGGRTDTQYF.

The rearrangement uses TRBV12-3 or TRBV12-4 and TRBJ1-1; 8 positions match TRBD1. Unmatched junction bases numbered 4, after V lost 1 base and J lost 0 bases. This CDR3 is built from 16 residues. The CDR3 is CASSLGQGLMNTEAFF. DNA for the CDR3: TGTGCCAGCAGTTTAGGACAGGGGCTCATGAACACTGAAGCTTTCTTT.

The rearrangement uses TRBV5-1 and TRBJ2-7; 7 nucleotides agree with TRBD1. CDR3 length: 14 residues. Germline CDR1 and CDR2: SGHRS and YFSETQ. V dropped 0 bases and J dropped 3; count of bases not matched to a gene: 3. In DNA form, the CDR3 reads TGCGCCAGCAGCTTGGCAGGGGGAATCTACGAGCAGTACTTC. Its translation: CASSLAGGIYEQYF.

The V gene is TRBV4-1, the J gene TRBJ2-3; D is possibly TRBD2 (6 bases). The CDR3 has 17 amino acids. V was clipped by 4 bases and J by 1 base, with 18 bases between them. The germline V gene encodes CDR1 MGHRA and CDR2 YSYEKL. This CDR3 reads CASSPPEGRRGTDTQYF. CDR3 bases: TGCGCCAGCAGCCCCCCGGAGGGCCGCCGGGGCACAGATACGCAGTATTTT.

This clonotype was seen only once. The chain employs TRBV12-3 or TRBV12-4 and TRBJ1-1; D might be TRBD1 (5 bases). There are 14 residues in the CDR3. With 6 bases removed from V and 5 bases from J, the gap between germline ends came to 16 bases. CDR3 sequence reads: CASSSPGPGTEAFF. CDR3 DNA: TGTGCCAGCAGCTCACCGGGGCCGGGGACTGAAGCTTTCTTT.

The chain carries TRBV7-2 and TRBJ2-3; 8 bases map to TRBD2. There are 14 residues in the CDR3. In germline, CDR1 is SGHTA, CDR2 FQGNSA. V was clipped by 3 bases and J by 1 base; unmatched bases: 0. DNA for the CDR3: TGTGCCAGCAGCTTGACTAGCGGCACAGATACGCAGTATTTT. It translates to CASSLTSGTDTQYF. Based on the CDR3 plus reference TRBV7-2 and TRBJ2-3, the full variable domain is GAGVSQSPSNKVTEKGKDVELRCDPISGHTALYWYRQSLGQGLEFLIYFQGNSAPDKSGLPSDRFSAERTGGSVSTLTIQRTQQEDSAVYLCASSLTSGTDTQYFGPGTRLTVL.

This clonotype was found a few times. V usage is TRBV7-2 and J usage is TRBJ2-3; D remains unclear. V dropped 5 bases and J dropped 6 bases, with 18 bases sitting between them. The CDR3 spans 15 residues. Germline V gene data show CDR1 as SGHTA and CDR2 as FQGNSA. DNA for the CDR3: TGTGCCAGCAGCCTGTCCTCTTTTCCGAGGGATACGCAGTATTTT. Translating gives CASSLSSFPRDTQYF.

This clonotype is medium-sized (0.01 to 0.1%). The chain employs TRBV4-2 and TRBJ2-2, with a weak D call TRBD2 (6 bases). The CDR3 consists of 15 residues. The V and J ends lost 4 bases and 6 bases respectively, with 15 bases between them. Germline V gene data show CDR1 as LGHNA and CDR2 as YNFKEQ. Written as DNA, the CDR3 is TGTGCCAGCAGCCCCGAAAGTGCTAGCGCCGGGGAGCTGTTTTTT. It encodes CASSPESASAGELFF.

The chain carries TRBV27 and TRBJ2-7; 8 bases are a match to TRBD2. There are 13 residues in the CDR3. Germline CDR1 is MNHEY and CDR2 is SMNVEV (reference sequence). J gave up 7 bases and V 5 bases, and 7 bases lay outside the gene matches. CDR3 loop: CASSRGGVGEQYF. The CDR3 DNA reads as TGTGCCAGCAGTCGGGGGGGCGTAGGGGAGCAGTACTTC.

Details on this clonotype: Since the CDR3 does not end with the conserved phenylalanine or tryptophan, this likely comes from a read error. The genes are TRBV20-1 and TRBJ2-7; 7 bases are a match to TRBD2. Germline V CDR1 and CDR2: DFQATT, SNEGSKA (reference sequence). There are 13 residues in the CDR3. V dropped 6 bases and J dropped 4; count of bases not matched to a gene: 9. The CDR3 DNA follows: TGCAGTGCCCCGATAGCGGGTGGGTACGAGCAGTACTGC. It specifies CSAPIAGGYEQYC.

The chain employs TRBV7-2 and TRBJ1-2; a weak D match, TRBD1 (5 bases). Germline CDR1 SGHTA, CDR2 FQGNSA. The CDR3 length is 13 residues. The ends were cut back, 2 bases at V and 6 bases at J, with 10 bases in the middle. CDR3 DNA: TGTGCCAGCAGCTTACGGGGGGTAGATGGCTACACCTTC. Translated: CASSLRGVDGYTF. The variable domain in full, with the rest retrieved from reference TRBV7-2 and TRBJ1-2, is GAGVSQSPSNKVTEKGKDVELRCDPISGHTALYWYRQSLGQGLEFLIYFQGNSAPDKSGLPSDRFSAERTGGSVSTLTIQRTQQEDSAVYLCASSLRGVDGYTFGSGTRLTVV.

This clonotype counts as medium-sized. CDR3 in amino acids: CASRTPLTGSSYNSPLHF. The CDR3 DNA follows: TGTGCCAGCAGAACCCCCCTAACCGGGAGCTCCTATAATTCACCCCTCCACTTT. The chain recombines TRBV28 with TRBJ1-6, with D uncertain. The V gene lost 6 bases and the J gene lost 0 bases, with 18 bases spanning the gap. This CDR3 has 18 residues. CDR1 MDHEN and CDR2 SYDVKM come from the germline V gene.

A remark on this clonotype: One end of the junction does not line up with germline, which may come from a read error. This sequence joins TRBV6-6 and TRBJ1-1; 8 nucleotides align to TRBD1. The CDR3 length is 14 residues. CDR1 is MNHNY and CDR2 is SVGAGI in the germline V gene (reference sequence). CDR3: CASERSAGGTEASF. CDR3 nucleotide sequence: TGTGCCAGCGAACGTAGCGCAGGGGGCACTGAAGCTTCCTTT.

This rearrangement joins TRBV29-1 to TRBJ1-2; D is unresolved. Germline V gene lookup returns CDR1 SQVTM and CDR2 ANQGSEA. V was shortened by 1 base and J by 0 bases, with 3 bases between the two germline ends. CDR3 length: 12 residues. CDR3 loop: CSVEVANYGYTF. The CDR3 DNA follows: TGCAGCGTTGAAGTCGCTAACTATGGCTACACCTTC.

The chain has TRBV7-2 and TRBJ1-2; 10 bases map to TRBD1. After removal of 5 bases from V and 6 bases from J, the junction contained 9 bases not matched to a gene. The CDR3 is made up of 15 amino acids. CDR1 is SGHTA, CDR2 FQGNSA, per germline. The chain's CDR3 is CASSPKDRGKDGYTF. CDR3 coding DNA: TGTGCCAGCAGCCCCAAGGACAGGGGGAAGGATGGCTACACCTTC.

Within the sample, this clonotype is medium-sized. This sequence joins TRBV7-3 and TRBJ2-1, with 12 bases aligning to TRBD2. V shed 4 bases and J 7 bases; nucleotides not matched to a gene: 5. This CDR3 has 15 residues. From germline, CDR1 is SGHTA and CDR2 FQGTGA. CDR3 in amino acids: CASSSLAGGTNEQFF. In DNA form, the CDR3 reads TGTGCCAGCAGCTCCCTAGCGGGAGGGACAAATGAGCAGTTCTTC.

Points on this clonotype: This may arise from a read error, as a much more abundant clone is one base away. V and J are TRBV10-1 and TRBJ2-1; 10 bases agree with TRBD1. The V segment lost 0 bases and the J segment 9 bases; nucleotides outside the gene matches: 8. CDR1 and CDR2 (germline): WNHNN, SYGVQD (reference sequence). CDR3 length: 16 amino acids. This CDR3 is CASSESRTGGISEQFF. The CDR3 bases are TGCGCCAGCAGTGAGTCGCGGACAGGGGGGATCAGTGAGCAGTTCTTC.

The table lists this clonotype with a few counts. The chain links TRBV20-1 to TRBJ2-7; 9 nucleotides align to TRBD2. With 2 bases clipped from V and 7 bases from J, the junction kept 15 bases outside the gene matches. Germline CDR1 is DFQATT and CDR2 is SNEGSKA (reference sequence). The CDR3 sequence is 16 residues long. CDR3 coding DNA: TGCAGTGCTAGATCACCCAGCCTTAGCGGGAGTTCGGAGCAGTACTTC. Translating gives CSARSPSLSGSSEQYF.